These T cell receptor beta chains were read from a single sample in a study of T cells in tumors after PD-1 blockade. Using immunoSEQ multiplex PCR, the repertoire was profiled, and TCRdb retains in-frame clones only, with some absent. The sample consists of more than 50,000 clones, around 67% of them appearing once. The sample was PBMCs, taken after anti-PD-1 treatment. The receptors were sampled from a human donor with basal cell carcinoma. The CDR3 runs from the conserved cysteine through the conserved F or W. The D gene is left open where the match is weak. Expanded clones get a size class; other rows say once, few or many, or leave the size out.

j_call v_call clone_size d_call cdr3_aa cdr3_nt
TRBJ2-1 TRBV2 . . CASGGFDYNEQFF TGTGCCAGCGGCGGATTTGACTACAATGAGCAGTTCTTC
TRBJ2-7 TRBV15 . . CATSRDFGGPHEQYF TGTGCCACCAGCAGAGATTTTGGGGGCCCCCACGAGCAGTACTTC
TRBJ2-6 TRBV11-1 . . CASSLTGLSGANVLTF TGTGCCAGCAGCTTGACAGGCCTCTCTGGGGCCAACGTCCTGACTTTC
TRBJ1-1 TRBV4-2 . TRBD1 CASSQDSGGTEAFF TGTGCCAGCAGCCAAGATTCAGGGGGCACTGAAGCTTTCTTT
TRBJ1-1 TRBV4-1 . TRBD1 CASSHPTGALLGAFF TGCGCCAGCAGCCACCCGACAGGGGCCCTACTCGGAGCTTTCTTT
TRBJ2-7 TRBV6-1 medium-sized TRBD1 CASSELAGGSYEQYF TGTGCCAGCAGTGAATTAGCAGGGGGCTCCTACGAGCAGTACTTC
TRBJ1-5 TRBV29-1 . TRBD1 CSAAAGTGNQPQHF TGCAGCGCAGCGGCCGGGACAGGGAATCAGCCCCAGCATTTT
TRBJ2-3 TRBV18 . . CASSSWGATDTQYF TGTGCCAGCTCATCATGGGGGGCCACAGATACGCAGTATTTT
TRBJ2-1 TRBV29-1 . . CSVAKGGAYNEQFF TGCAGCGTAGCCAAGGGGGGGGCCTACAATGAGCAGTTCTTC
TRBJ1-2 TRBV12-3/TRBV12-4 . . CASSLAGGYGYTF TGTGCCAGCAGTTTAGCAGGGGGCTATGGCTACACCTTC
TRBJ1-3 TRBV30 once . CAWSPRGAWTGNTIYF TGTGCCTGGAGTCCCCGGGGGGCATGGACTGGAAACACCATATATTTT
TRBJ2-5 TRBV6-5 . TRBD1 CASKDRAQETQYF TGTGCCAGCAAAGACAGGGCACAGGAGACCCAGTACTTC
TRBJ2-4 TRBV5-6 . TRBD1 CASSPGTGVGNIQYF TGTGCCAGCAGCCCCGGGACAGGGGTGGGAAACATTCAGTACTTC
TRBJ2-5 TRBV27 . TRBD1 CASNPQGAETQYF TGTGCCAGCAACCCACAGGGGGCTGAGACCCAGTACTTC
TRBJ1-4 TRBV2 . . CASGMDEKLFF TGTGCCAGCGGAATGGATGAAAAACTGTTTTTT
TRBJ1-1 TRBV29-1 . TRBD1 CSVEEGTGTEAFF TGCAGCGTTGAAGAAGGGACAGGGACTGAAGCTTTCTTT
TRBJ2-4 TRBV5-1 . . CASSLVLGQSGDIQYF TGCGCCAGCAGCTTGGTTTTAGGACAGTCGGGAGACATTCAGTACTTC
TRBJ2-3 TRBV13 . TRBD2 CASSLVASGGPDTQYF TGTGCCAGCAGCTTAGTAGCTAGCGGGGGACCAGATACGCAGTATTTT
TRBJ1-5 TRBV28 many TRBD1 CASSFLGQGNQPQHF TGTGCCAGCAGTTTTTTGGGACAGGGAAATCAGCCCCAGCATTTT
TRBJ1-2 TRBV19 . . CASRSRAGTFSGYTF TGTGCCAGTAGAAGCCGTGCGGGGACCTTTAGTGGCTACACCTTC
TRBJ2-3 TRBV4-1 . . CASSQREGPTDTQYF TGCGCCAGCAGCCAAAGGGAAGGACCCACAGATACGCAGTATTTT
TRBJ1-3 TRBV19 . . CATSTVSGNTIYF TGTGCCACCTCGACAGTCTCTGGAAACACCATATATTTT
TRBJ1-4 TRBV2 . . CASSEGGRLFF TGTGCCAGCAGTGAAGGCGGGCGGCTGTTTTTT
TRBJ1-5 TRBV5-6 . . CASSRWGAGSNQPQHF TGTGCCAGCAGCCGGTGGGGAGCGGGTAGCAATCAGCCCCAGCATTTT
TRBJ1-6 TRBV3-1/TRBV3-2 . . CASSRGGPGTTPLHF TGTGCCAGCAGCAGGGGAGGCCCGGGAACGACACCCCTCCACTTT
TRBJ2-5 TRBV27 . TRBD1 CASSSTGGKETQYF TGTGCCAGCAGCTCGACAGGGGGCAAAGAGACCCAGTACTTC
TRBJ1-2 TRBV20-1 . . CSAPDNGGYTF TGCAGTGCTCCGGACAACGGCGGCTACACCTTC
TRBJ2-5 TRBV27 . TRBD2 CASSGGEETQYF TGTGCCAGCTCGGGGGGGGAAGAGACCCAGTACTTC
TRBJ2-7 TRBV29-1 . . CSVLAGGSSYEQYF TGCAGCGTCTTAGCCGGGGGAAGCTCCTACGAGCAGTACTTC
TRBJ2-3 TRBV3-1/TRBV3-2 . TRBD2 CASSRQAGGQSGNTQYF TGTGCCAGCAGCCGGCAAGCGGGGGGGCAGAGTGGAAATACGCAGTATTTT
TRBJ2-7 TRBV6-2/TRBV6-3 . . CASSYGGRDEQYF TGTGCCAGCAGTTACGGGGGGCGCGACGAGCAGTACTTC
TRBJ1-4 TRBV9 . . CASSVGPNEKLFF TGTGCCAGCAGCGTGGGACCTAATGAAAAACTGTTTTTT
TRBJ2-3 TRBV29-1 few TRBD2 CSVDSVAGGSNTQYF TGCAGCGTTGATTCCGTAGCGGGGGGTTCGAATACGCAGTATTTT
TRBJ2-6 TRBV6-4 . . CASSDSGSGANVLTF TGTGCCAGCAGTGACTCCGGCTCTGGGGCCAACGTCCTGACTTTC
TRBJ1-2 TRBV2 . . CASSENIPTYGYTF TGTGCCAGCAGTGAAAATATTCCCACCTATGGCTACACCTTC
TRBJ1-1 TRBV19 few . CASTKQNMNTEAFF TGTGCCAGTACCAAACAGAACATGAACACTGAAGCTTTCTTT
TRBJ1-5 TRBV18 . TRBD1 CASSPAGTGSNQPQHF TGTGCCAGCTCACCAGCCGGGACAGGGAGCAATCAGCCCCAGCATTTT
TRBJ1-2 TRBV5-8 . . CASSFLGAGYTF TGTGCCAGCAGCTTTCTGGGCGCTGGCTACACCTTC
TRBJ1-1 TRBV5-4 . . CASSPRGGKTEAFF TGTGCCAGCAGCCCTCGGGGGGGCAAAACTGAAGCTTTCTTT
TRBJ2-7 TRBV5-1 . TRBD1 CASSLEQGAVYEQYF TGCGCCAGCAGCTTGGAACAGGGGGCTGTTTACGAGCAGTACTTC
TRBJ1-5 TRBV10-3 . . CAISLDSNQPQHF TGTGCCATCAGTCTAGACAGCAATCAGCCCCAGCATTTT
TRBJ2-7 TRBV13 . . CASSFLASGDEQYF TGTGCCAGCAGTTTTCTAGCCAGCGGCGACGAGCAGTACTTC
TRBJ2-3 TRBV5-1 . TRBD2 CASSSLLAGNTDTQYF TGCGCCAGCAGCTCCCTACTAGCGGGGAACACAGATACGCAGTATTTT
TRBJ2-1 TRBV28 . . CASSQRNEQFF TGTGCCAGCAGCCAGCGCAATGAGCAGTTCTTC
TRBJ2-5 TRBV7-2 . TRBD2 CASSFQRGGRETQYF TGTGCCAGCAGCTTCCAGCGGGGGGGCCGGGAGACCCAGTACTTC
TRBJ2-1 TRBV6-6 . TRBD2 CASSYSLAGGIEQFF TGTGCCAGCAGTTACTCCCTAGCGGGGGGCATTGAGCAGTTCTTC
TRBJ2-4 TRBV24-1 . TRBD1 CATSDSGGPNIQYF TGTGCCACCAGTGATTCAGGGGGCCCAAACATTCAGTACTTC
TRBJ2-4 TRBV23-1 . . CASSQGQEENIQYF TGCGCCAGCAGTCAAGGCCAGGAGGAAAACATTCAGTACTTC
TRBJ2-1 TRBV24-1 once . CATSDISGLYNEQFF TGTGCCACCAGTGACATTAGCGGACTGTACAATGAGCAGTTCTTC
TRBJ2-4 TRBV5-6 once TRBD1 CASSLEGARAKNIQYF TGTGCCAGCAGCTTGGAGGGGGCTCGGGCCAAAAACATTCAGTACTTC
TRBJ2-7 TRBV21-1 few . CASSQSSRSYEQYF TGTGCCAGCAGCCAAAGTTCCCGGTCCTACGAGCAGTACTTC
TRBJ2-2 TRBV14 . TRBD1 CASSQGGTANTGELFF TGTGCCAGCAGCCAAGGAGGGACAGCGAACACCGGGGAGCTGTTTTTT
TRBJ2-7 TRBV28 few . CASSPPGAGSLYEQYF TGTGCCAGCAGTCCTCCCGGGGCAGGGTCCCTCTACGAGCAGTACTTC
TRBJ2-3 TRBV11-3 few . CASSLSTDTQYF TGTGCCAGCAGCTTGAGCACAGATACGCAGTATTTT
TRBJ1-1 TRBV7-8 once . CASSSGVRVNTEAFF TGTGCCAGCAGCTCCGGGGTGAGGGTGAACACTGAAGCTTTCTTT